A selection of T cell receptor beta chains follows, all from one sample in a study of shared clonotypes between healthy human individuals. The data were produced by immunoSEQ multiplex PCR, yet TCRdb's version contains in-frame clones alone and is incomplete. This sample yields hundreds of thousands of clones, of which 72% are seen a single time; under 2% belongs to the top ten. Material for sequencing was memory CD4+ T cells sorted from blood. Source of these receptors: a young woman in good health. The CDR3 runs from the conserved cysteine through the conserved F or W. D genes are given only for firm matches. Clone size is stated in some rows and not others, as once, few, many or a class when expanded.

15,.,TRBD1,TRBV6-5,TRBJ1-2,TGTGCCAGCAGTCGCACAGGGGCCTCTAACTATGGCTACACCTTC,CASSRTGASNYGYTF
17,.,TRBD2,TRBV7-2,TRBJ2-1,TGTGCCAGCAGGAGTCCGGCTAGCGGGAGGCGGGGCAATGAGCAGTTCTTC,CASRSPASGRRGNEQFF
13,.,.,TRBV6-6,TRBJ1-2,TGTGCCAGCAGCCGGACAGCTAACTATGGCTACACCTTC,CASSRTANYGYTF
12,once,.,TRBV7-2,TRBJ1-2,TGTGCCAGCAGTTCGCTGGTAACAGGCTACACCTTC,CASSSLVTGYTF
11,.,TRBD1,TRBV29-1,TRBJ1-1,TGCAGCGCTGGGACAGGGGGGGAAGCTTTCTTT,CSAGTGGEAFF
16,.,.,TRBV28,TRBJ2-1,TGTGCCAGCAGCTCCCCAGGGGCGGGACAATACAATGAGCAGTTCTTC,CASSSPGAGQYNEQFF
17,once,.,TRBV7-2,TRBJ1-3,TGTGCCAGCAGGCTCCGGGGGGAGGGCCGCTCTGGAAACACCATATATTTT,CASRLRGEGRSGNTIYF
14,.,TRBD2,TRBV6-5,TRBJ2-7,TGTGCCAGCAAGGGGACTAGCGGTACCTACGAGCAGTACTTC,CASKGTSGTYEQYF
16,.,.,TRBV2,TRBJ2-6,TGTGCCAGCACTCCACAGCTTTACTCTGGGGCCAACGTCCTGACTTTC,CASTPQLYSGANVLTF
11,many,.,TRBV25-1,TRBJ1-2,TGTGCCAGTACCCGCGAGGGACGCTACACCTTC,CASTREGRYTF
15,.,.,TRBV18,TRBJ1-2,TGTGCCAGCTCACTATCCTCAGGGACCCGGGGTGGCTACACCTTC,CASSLSSGTRGGYTF
11,.,.,TRBV9,TRBJ1-2,TGTGCCAGCAGCGAGAGGCATGGCTACACCTTC,CASSERHGYTF
15,.,TRBD1,TRBV13,TRBJ1-1,TGTGCCAGCAGCTATATGGGACAGGTGAACACTGAAGCTTTCTTT,CASSYMGQVNTEAFF
14,.,.,TRBV15,TRBJ2-1,TGTGCCACCAGCAGGACGATGGGGGTCAATGAGCAGTTCTTC,CATSRTMGVNEQFF
14,once,TRBD2,TRBV10-2,TRBJ2-1,TGCGCCAGCAGGACTAGCGGACCTAACAATGAGCAGTTCTTC,CASRTSGPNNEQFF
14,.,.,TRBV5-8,TRBJ2-7,TGTGCCAGCAGTCTTACTCGGGTCGACGACGAGCAGTACTTC,CASSLTRVDDEQYF
15,many,.,TRBV6-5,TRBJ2-6,TGTGCCAGCCGGGACCCTAGCTCTGGGGCCAACGTCCTGACTTTC,CASRDPSSGANVLTF
15,few,TRBD1,TRBV11-2,TRBJ1-5,TGTGCCAGCAGCCCCGGACAGGGAGGGGATCAGCCCCAGCATTTT,CASSPGQGGDQPQHF
15,.,TRBD2,TRBV4-2,TRBJ2-3,TGTGCCAGCAGCGCAGGACTAGCGGGGACAGATACGCAGTATTTT,CASSAGLAGTDTQYF
15,.,.,TRBV10-3,TRBJ2-3,TGTGCCATCGGGACGCCTACCTCACGCACAGATACGCAGTATTTT,CAIGTPTSRTDTQYF
16,.,.,TRBV5-1,TRBJ1-5,TGCGCCAGCAGCTTGACCCCAGGGGACGGCAATCAGCCCCAGCATTTT,CASSLTPGDGNQPQHF
16,.,TRBD2,TRBV10-1,TRBJ2-1,TGCGCCAGCAGTGGGGGTGGAGCGGGAGCCCACAATGAGCAGTTCTTC,CASSGGGAGAHNEQFF
13,.,TRBD1,TRBV6-1,TRBJ1-1,TGTGCCAGCGAGAGCCAGGGGGACACTGAAGCTTTCTTT,CASESQGDTEAFF
18,.,TRBD2,TRBV5-1,TRBJ2-1,TGCGCCAGCAGCTACTCTAGACTAGCGGTAGATACCTACAATGAGCAGTTCTTC,CASSYSRLAVDTYNEQFF
16,.,.,TRBV5-4,TRBJ2-7,TGTGCCAGCAGCTTGCGGGCAGGCCGGGGCTCCTACGAGCAGTACTTC,CASSLRAGRGSYEQYF
16,once,TRBD2,TRBV4-2,TRBJ2-5,TGTGCCAGCAGCCCACTAGCGGGAGCCCCCCAAGAGACCCAGTACTTC,CASSPLAGAPQETQYF
14,many,.,TRBV6-6,TRBJ2-5,TGTGCCAGCAGTTGGGGGTCGGACCCCGCGACCCAGTACTTC,CASSWGSDPATQYF
15,.,TRBD2,TRBV18,TRBJ2-1,TGTGCCAGCTCACCCTTAACCTCTAGCGGGAGTGAGCAGTTCTTC,CASSPLTSSGSEQFF
18,.,TRBD1,TRBV19,TRBJ1-2,TGTGCCAGTAGTGGACACTCCGGGACAGGGGTCATGCGGCGGAGCTACACCTTC,CASSGHSGTGVMRRSYTF
13,.,.,TRBV5-4,TRBJ2-5,TGTGCCAGCAGCTTGGTCTCAGTTGAGACCCAGTACTTC,CASSLVSVETQYF
12,.,TRBD1,TRBV5-1,TRBJ2-7,TGCGCCAGCACCCGGGACAGGGGACCGGAGTACTTC,CASTRDRGPEYF
17,.,TRBD2,TRBV10-3,TRBJ2-5,TGTGCCATCAGTGAACCCGAGGGACTAGCGGGGCAAGAGACCCAGTACTTC,CAISEPEGLAGQETQYF
16,many,.,TRBV6-1,TRBJ2-2,TGTGCCAGCAGTGAAGGGCGACAGCCTACCACCGGGGAGCTGTTTTTT,CASSEGRQPTTGELFF
10,.,.,TRBV20-1,TRBJ2-7,TGCAGTGCCTCGGATCGCGAGCAGTACTTC,CSASDREQYF
15,.,TRBD1,TRBV28,TRBJ1-5,TGTGCCAGCAGACCTCATACAGGGGTTAGTCAGCCCCAGCATTTT,CASRPHTGVSQPQHF
14,.,TRBD2,TRBV6-1,TRBJ2-7,TGTGCCAGCAGGTCGACTAGCGGGAGGGTCGAGCAGTACTTC,CASRSTSGRVEQYF
10,.,.,TRBV28,TRBJ2-1,TGTGCCAGCAGTTGGGATGAGCAGTTCTTC,CASSWDEQFF
15,.,.,TRBV2,TRBJ2-1,TGTGCCAGCAGTGAACAGGGGACTCCCTACAATGAGCAGTTCTTC,CASSEQGTPYNEQFF
13,.,TRBD1,TRBV27,TRBJ2-1,TGTGCCAGGTGGGGACAGGGTTGGGAGGGGCAGTTCTTC,CARWGQGWEGQFF
15,many,.,TRBV5-1,TRBJ2-1,TGCGCCAGCAGCTTGGACGCTAGCTCCTACAATGAGCAGTTCTTC,CASSLDASSYNEQFF
13,.,.,TRBV7-9,TRBJ1-2,TGTGCCAGCAGCTTAGGACAGTTCTATGGCTACACCTTC,CASSLGQFYGYTF
15,.,.,TRBV5-6,TRBJ2-3,TGTGCCAGCAGCTTAAGGCAGGGTGCGACAGATACGCAGTATTTT,CASSLRQGATDTQYF
15,.,.,TRBV19,TRBJ1-1,TGTGCCAGTAGTATAGTATCCGGGGCGAACACTGAAGCTTTCTTT,CASSIVSGANTEAFF
15,.,.,TRBV5-8,TRBJ2-5,TGTGCCAGCAGCTTGGGCGGCAGGTCTCGGGAGACCCAGTACTTC,CASSLGGRSRETQYF
16,.,TRBD1,TRBV11-2,TRBJ2-3,TGTGCCAGCAGCTCTAGGGGCAGGGGGCTCCCAGATACGCAGTATTTT,CASSSRGRGLPDTQYF
15,.,.,TRBV5-1,TRBJ1-2,TGCGCCAGCCAGGAAGGGGAAGGGTCCAACTATGGCTACACCTTC,CASQEGEGSNYGYTF
15,few,.,TRBV19,TRBJ2-1,TGTGCCAGTAGTATAGGTGGGAGCCTCGACAATGAGCAGTTCTTC,CASSIGGSLDNEQFF
14,.,TRBD1,TRBV5-1,TRBJ1-1,TGCGCCAGCAGCGTGGGGACAGGGGGCGGTGAAGCTTTCTTT,CASSVGTGGGEAFF
16,few,.,TRBV18,TRBJ1-1,TGTGCCAGCTCACCCGGGCAAATTGTCATGAACACTGAAGCTTTCTTT,CASSPGQIVMNTEAFF
15,few,TRBD2,TRBV5-1,TRBJ2-5,TGCGCCAGCAGCTTGGTGGGACTAGAGGTAGAGACCCAGTACTTC,CASSLVGLEVETQYF
14,.,.,TRBV30,TRBJ2-2,TGTGCCTGGAATAGACATAAGGGGGCCGGGGAGCTGTTTTTT,CAWNRHKGAGELFF
14,once,.,TRBV4-1,TRBJ1-5,TGCGCCAGCAGCCAAGTGGGCCGGAAGCAGCCCCAGCATTTT,CASSQVGRKQPQHF
16,.,.,TRBV27,TRBJ2-7,TGTGCCAGCAGTCCGCAACAGAGGGCCGGATCCTACGAGCAGTACTTC,CASSPQQRAGSYEQYF
14,.,.,TRBV5-1,TRBJ2-1,TGCGCCAGCAGCTTCCAGCAAGTTGGCAATGAGCAGTTCTTC,CASSFQQVGNEQFF
14,once,.,TRBV6-1,TRBJ2-2,TGTGCCAGCAGTGTAGGTTGGAGCTCCGGGGAGCTGTTTTTT,CASSVGWSSGELFF
17,.,.,TRBV11-2,TRBJ2-3,TGTGCCAGCAGCTTAGTTCTTCTGGGGGCCACCACAGATACGCAGTATTTT,CASSLVLLGATTDTQYF